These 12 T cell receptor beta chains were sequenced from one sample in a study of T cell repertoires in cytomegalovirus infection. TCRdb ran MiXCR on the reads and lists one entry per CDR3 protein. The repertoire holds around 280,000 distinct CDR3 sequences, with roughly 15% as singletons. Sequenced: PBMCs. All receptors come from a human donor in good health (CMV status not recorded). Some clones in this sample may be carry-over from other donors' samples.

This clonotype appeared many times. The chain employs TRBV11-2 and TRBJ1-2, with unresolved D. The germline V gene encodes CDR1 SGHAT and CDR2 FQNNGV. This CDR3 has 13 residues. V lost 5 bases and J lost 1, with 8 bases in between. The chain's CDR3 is CASSARNNYGYTF. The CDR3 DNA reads TGTGCCAGCAGCGCACGTAATAACTATGGCTACACCTTC.

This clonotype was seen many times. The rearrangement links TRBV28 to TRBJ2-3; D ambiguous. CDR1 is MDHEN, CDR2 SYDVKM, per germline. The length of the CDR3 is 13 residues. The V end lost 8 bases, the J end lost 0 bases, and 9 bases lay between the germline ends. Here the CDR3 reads CASEFASTDTQYF. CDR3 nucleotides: TGTGCCAGCGAGTTTGCTAGCACAGATACGCAGTATTTT. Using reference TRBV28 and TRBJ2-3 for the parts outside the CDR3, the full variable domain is DVKVTQSSRYLVKRTGEKVFLECVQDMDHENMFWYRQDPGLGLRLIYFSYDVKMKEKGDIPEGYSVSREKKERFSLILESASTNQTSMYLCASEFASTDTQYFGPGTRLTVL.

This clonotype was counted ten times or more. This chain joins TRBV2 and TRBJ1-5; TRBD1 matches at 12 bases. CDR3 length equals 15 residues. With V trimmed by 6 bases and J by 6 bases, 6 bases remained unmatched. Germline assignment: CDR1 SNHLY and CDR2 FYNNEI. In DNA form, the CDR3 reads TGTGCCAGCAGCCCGGGACAGGGGGCAAGTCAGCCCCAGCATTTT. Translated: CASSPGQGASQPQHF.

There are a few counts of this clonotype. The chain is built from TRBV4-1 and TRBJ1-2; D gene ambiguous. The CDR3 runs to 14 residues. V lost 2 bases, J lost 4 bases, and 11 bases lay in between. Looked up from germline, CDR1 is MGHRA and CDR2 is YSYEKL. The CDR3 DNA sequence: TGCGCCAGCAGCCAAAGTGCGCCCCTCTATGGCTACACCTTC. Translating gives CASSQSAPLYGYTF.

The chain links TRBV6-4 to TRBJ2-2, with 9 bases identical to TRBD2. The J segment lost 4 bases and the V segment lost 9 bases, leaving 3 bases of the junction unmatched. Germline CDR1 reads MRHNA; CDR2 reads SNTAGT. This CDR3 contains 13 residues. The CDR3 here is CASGSGSTGELFF. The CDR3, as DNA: TGTGCCAGTGGTAGCGGGAGCACCGGGGAGCTGTTTTTT.

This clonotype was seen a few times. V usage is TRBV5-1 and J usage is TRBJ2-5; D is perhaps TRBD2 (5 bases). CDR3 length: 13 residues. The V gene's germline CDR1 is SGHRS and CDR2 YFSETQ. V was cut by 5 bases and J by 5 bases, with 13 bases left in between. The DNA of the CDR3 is TGCGCCAGCAGGGACTCAGAGGCGGAGACCCAGTACTTC. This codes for CASRDSEAETQYF.

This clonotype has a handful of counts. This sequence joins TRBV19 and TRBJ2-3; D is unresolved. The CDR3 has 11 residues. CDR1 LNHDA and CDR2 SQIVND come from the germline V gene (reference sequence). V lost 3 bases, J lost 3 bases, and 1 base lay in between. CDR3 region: CASSMTDTQYF. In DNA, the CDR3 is TGTGCCAGTAGTATGACAGATACGCAGTATTTT.

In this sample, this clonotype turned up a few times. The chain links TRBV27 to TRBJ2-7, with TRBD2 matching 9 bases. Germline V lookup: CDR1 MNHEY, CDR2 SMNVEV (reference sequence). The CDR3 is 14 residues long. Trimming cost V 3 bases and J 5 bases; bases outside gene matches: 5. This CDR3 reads CASSLSSGIDEQYF. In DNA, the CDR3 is TGTGCCAGCAGTTTGTCTAGCGGGATCGACGAGCAGTACTTC.

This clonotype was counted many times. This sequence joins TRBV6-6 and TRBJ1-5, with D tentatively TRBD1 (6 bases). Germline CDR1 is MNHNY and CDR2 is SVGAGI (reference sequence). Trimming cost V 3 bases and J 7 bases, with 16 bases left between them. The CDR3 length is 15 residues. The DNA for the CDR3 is TGTGCCAGCAGTTATTTAGCAGGGGACGGGCAGCCCCAGCATTTT. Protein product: CASSYLAGDGQPQHF.

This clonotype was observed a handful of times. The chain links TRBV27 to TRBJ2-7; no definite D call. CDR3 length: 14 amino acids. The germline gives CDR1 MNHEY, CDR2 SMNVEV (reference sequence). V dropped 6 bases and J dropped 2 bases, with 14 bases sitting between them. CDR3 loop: CASRRPIVPYEQYF. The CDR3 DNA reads TGTGCCAGCAGGCGACCCATCGTACCCTACGAGCAGTACTTC.

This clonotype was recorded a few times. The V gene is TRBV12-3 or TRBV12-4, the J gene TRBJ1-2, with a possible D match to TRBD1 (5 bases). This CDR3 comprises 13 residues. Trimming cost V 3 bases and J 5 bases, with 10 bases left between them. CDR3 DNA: TGTGCCAGCAGTTTCCCAGGGACGTATGGCTACACCTTC. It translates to CASSFPGTYGYTF.

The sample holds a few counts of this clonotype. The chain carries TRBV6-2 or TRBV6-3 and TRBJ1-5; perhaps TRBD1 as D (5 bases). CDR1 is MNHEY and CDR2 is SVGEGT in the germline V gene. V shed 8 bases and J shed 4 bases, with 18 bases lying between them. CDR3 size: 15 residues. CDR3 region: CASCSSTEINQPQHF. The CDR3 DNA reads TGTGCCAGCTGTTCCTCGACAGAGATAAATCAGCCCCAGCATTTT.